One and the same sample provided the 15 T cell receptor beta chains below, sequenced in a study of metastatic and nonmetastatic thyroid tumors. MiXCR reprocessed the PCR reads for TCRdb. The sample shows 20,000 to 25,000 clones, about 14% of them seen only once. Treatment of any kind had been given to no patient before thyroid surgery. Sequencing input: blood. These receptor sequences come from a female donor with papillary thyroid cancer or a benign thyroid nodule (not recorded which). Some clones in this sample may be carry-over from other donors' samples.

This clone was seen ten or more times. The V gene is TRBV7-2, the J gene TRBJ2-1; 8 bases fit TRBD2. This CDR3 region has 18 residues. Germline-derived CDR1 and CDR2 are SGHTA and FQGNSA. The trim removed 0 bases at V and 4 bases at J, leaving 11 bases unmatched. CDR3 protein: CASSLARPRTGGYNEQFF. The CDR3 DNA reads TGTGCCAGCAGCTTAGCGAGGCCCAGGACGGGAGGGTACAATGAGCAGTTCTTC.

This clone was found many times. One end of the junction fails to match germline, which may point to a read error. The chain joins TRBV5-6 to TRBJ2-7, with 8 positions matching TRBD1. The CDR3 spans 11 residues. Germline V gene lookup returns CDR1 SGHDT and CDR2 YYEEEE. For the CDR3, the DNA is TGTGCCAGCAGTTTGGACAGGGTAAGGGACTTC. It encodes CASSLDRVRDF.

This clone was detected ten times or more. The V and J genes are TRBV6-1 and TRBJ1-5; TRBD1 agrees at 8 bases. The germline gives CDR1 MNHNS, CDR2 SASEGT. The CDR3 covers 16 residues. The V gene end was trimmed by 6 bases and the J gene end by 0 bases; junction bases not matched to a gene: 7. The CDR3 nucleotides are TGTGCCAGCAGGAGACAGGGGAGCGGTAGCAATCAGCCCCAGCATTTT. This translates into CASRRQGSGSNQPQHF.

Many counts were recorded for this clone. The chain couples TRBV28 to TRBJ1-5, with TRBD1 as a possible D gene (6 bases). Germline CDR1 and CDR2: MDHEN and SYDVKM. The CDR3 length is 14 residues. Trimming pared 6 bases from V and 2 bases from J, leaving 11 bases between. CDR3 DNA sequence: TGTGCCAGCAGACCCAGGGGTGGCAATCAGCCCCAGCATTTT. Its protein is CASRPRGGNQPQHF. The complete variable domain, with remaining parts taken from reference TRBV28 and TRBJ1-5, reads DVKVTQSSRYLVKRTGEKVFLECVQDMDHENMFWYRQDPGLGLRLIYFSYDVKMKEKGDIPEGYSVSREKKERFSLILESASTNQTSMYLCASRPRGGNQPQHFGDGTRLSIL.

This chain uses TRBV11-3 with TRBJ2-5; tentative D call: TRBD1 (5 bases). The length of the CDR3 is 13 residues. Germline CDR1 is SGHNT and CDR2 is YENEEA. V was clipped by 7 bases and J by 2 bases, with 11 bases between them. The CDR3 reads CASTPRQQETQYF. The CDR3 DNA reads as TGTGCCAGCACCCCGCGACAGCAAGAGACCCAGTACTTC.

This clone was seen ten or more times. This rearrangement joins TRBV6-1 to TRBJ2-5; tentatively, D is TRBD1 (6 bases). V was pared by 6 bases and J by 2 bases, with 16 bases between. Germline V gene data show CDR1 as MNHNS and CDR2 as SASEGT. The CDR3 contains 15 residues. CDR3: CASSPNRVEQETQYF. The CDR3 coding sequence is TGTGCCAGCAGCCCAAACAGGGTTGAACAAGAGACCCAGTACTTC.

This clone was found many times. This rearrangement joins TRBV7-3 to TRBJ2-1; D gene ambiguous. CDR3 length: 13 amino acids. V was clipped by 0 bases and J by 8 bases, with 8 bases between them. Per the germline V gene, CDR1 is SGHTA and CDR2 is FQGTGA. For the CDR3, the DNA is TGTGCCAGCAGCTTAACGCGACTCGATGAGCAGTTCTTC. This codes for CASSLTRLDEQFF.

V gene TRBV20-1 combines with J gene TRBJ1-4; TRBD1 is a possible D gene (5 bases). The CDR3 runs to 14 residues. V was pared by 3 bases and J by 8 bases, with 16 bases between. Germline CDR1 DFQATT, CDR2 SNEGSKA (reference sequence). The CDR3 DNA sequence: TGCAGTGCTAGTACAGACGGTAGGGGAGAAAAACTGTTTTTT. This translates into CSASTDGRGEKLFF.

This clone was observed many times. The chain joins TRBV5-4 to TRBJ2-7; TRBD1 aligns across 9 bases. This CDR3 is 15 amino acids long. V lost 5 bases and J lost 2; bases outside the gene matches: 8. Germline V gene data show CDR1 as SGHNT and CDR2 as YYREEE (reference sequence). CDR3 in amino acids: CASSYPGTGTYEQYF. CDR3 in DNA: TGTGCCAGCAGTTACCCCGGGACAGGGACCTACGAGCAGTACTTC.

This clone occurred once. The chain employs TRBV11-2 and TRBJ2-1; 12 bases are a match to TRBD2. Germline CDR1 is SGHAT and CDR2 is FQNNGV. With V trimmed by 0 bases and J by 2 bases, 8 bases remained unmatched. There are 19 residues in the CDR3. CDR3 bases: TGTGCCAGCAGCTTAGATAGGCTAGCGGGAGGGTTAACCTACAATGAGCAGTTCTTC. Translation: CASSLDRLAGGLTYNEQFF.

V is TRBV9 and J is TRBJ1-2, with unresolved D. Looked up from germline, CDR1 is SGDLS and CDR2 is YYNGEE. V lost 10 bases and J 2 bases, leaving 15 bases between the germline ends. The CDR3 sequence is 13 residues long. The CDR3 loop is CASSTYLNYGYTF. The DNA for the CDR3 is TGTGCCTCCTCAACTTACTTAAACTATGGCTACACCTTC.

This clone has ten or more counts. The chain recombines TRBV29-1 with TRBJ1-3; perhaps TRBD1 as D (6 bases). The CDR3 sequence is 14 residues long. From germline, CDR1 is SQVTM and CDR2 ANQGSEA. The V and J ends lost 3 bases and 3 bases respectively, with 12 bases between them. CDR3 in amino acids: CSVEGGPGGNTIYF. The CDR3 region has the DNA TGCAGCGTTGAGGGGGGCCCCGGTGGAAACACCATATATTTT.

This clone was detected ten times or more. The chain recombines TRBV5-1 with TRBJ2-3; the match to TRBD2 covers 7 bases. This CDR3 spans 16 amino acids. Germline CDR1 SGHRS, CDR2 YFSETQ. V lost 6 bases and J lost 6; bases outside the gene matches: 16. The CDR3 coding sequence is TGCGCCAGCATATCGTCAGTGGCGGGAGCGGCCGATACGCAGTATTTT. It is translated as CASISSVAGAADTQYF.

This chain connects TRBV20-1 to TRBJ2-7, with TRBD2 identical over 9 bases. The V gene's germline CDR1 is DFQATT and CDR2 SNEGSKA (reference sequence). This CDR3 contains 13 residues. V trimming: 1 base; J trimming: 5 bases; junction bases outside the gene matches: 3. The CDR3 loop reads CSARGTSDHEQYF. CDR3 in DNA: TGCAGTGCTAGAGGGACTAGCGACCACGAGCAGTACTTC.

This clone was seen ten or more times. The V and J genes are TRBV20-1 and TRBJ2-1, with 13 bases aligning to TRBD2. CDR1 and CDR2 (germline): DFQATT, SNEGSKA (reference sequence). Trimming took 3 bases from V and 0 from J; bases not matched to a gene: 5. The CDR3 has 17 residues. Written as DNA, the CDR3 is TGCAGTGCTAGGGGACTAGCGGGGCCATTCTCCTACAATGAGCAGTTCTTC. Translating it yields CSARGLAGPFSYNEQFF.